These 26 T cell receptor beta chains were all obtained from the same sample, sequenced in a study of shared clonotypes between healthy human individuals. Profiled with immunoSEQ multiplex PCR; TCRdb holds only in-frame clones, not every one. The sample consists of millions of clones, over 85% of them appearing once. The material sequenced was naive CD4+ T cells from PBMCs. Specified subset: CD45RA+ positively selected. Receptors originate from a man between 18 and 35 years old in good health. Some clones in this sample may be carry-over from other donors' samples.

This sequence joins TRBV27 and TRBJ1-1, with a weak D call TRBD1 (5 bases). This CDR3 is built from 17 residues. Deletions cut 3 bases from V and 4 bases from J, with 21 bases between. The germline CDR1 and CDR2 sequences are MNHEY and SMNVEV (reference sequence). CDR3 sequence reads: CASSFMPKTVTGTEAFF. The CDR3 nucleotides read TGTGCCAGCAGTTTTATGCCCAAGACAGTTACGGGCACTGAAGCTTTCTTT.

Remarks on this clone: Other DNA variants within this sample encode the same CDR3. The chain employs TRBV19 and TRBJ1-2, with D possibly TRBD1 on 6 matching bases. CDR3 size: 14 residues. V lost 5 bases and J lost 0, with 10 bases in between. Germline V gene data show CDR1 as LNHDA and CDR2 as SQIVND (reference sequence). The CDR3: CASSPTGANYGYTF. The CDR3 bases are TGTGCCAGTAGTCCGACAGGAGCTAACTATGGCTACACCTTC. Filled out from reference TRBV19 and TRBJ1-2, the complete variable domain reads DGGITQSPKYLFRKEGQNVTLSCEQNLNHDAMYWYRQDPGQGLRLIYYSQIVNDFQKGDIAEGYSVSREKKESFPLTVTSAQKNPTAFYLCASSPTGANYGYTFGSGTRLTVV.

The CDR3 DNA follows: TGTGCCAGCTCACCTAAGTATCCTGGACAGGGGAACACTGAAGCTTTCTTT. It encodes CASSPKYPGQGNTEAFF. This chain links TRBV18 with TRBJ1-1; 8 bases agree with TRBD1. V was clipped by 3 bases and J by 1 base; unmatched bases: 10. CDR3 size: 17 residues. The germline V gene encodes CDR1 KGHSH and CDR2 LQKENI.

The rearrangement links TRBV5-1 to TRBJ2-1, with 7 bases matching TRBD2. This CDR3 is 16 amino acids long. Losses at the gene ends were 0 bases for V and 7 bases for J; bases not matched to a gene: 10. The germline gives CDR1 SGHRS, CDR2 YFSETQ. CDR3 bases: TGCGCCAGCAGCTTGGATACAGCGGGATCCACAAATGAGCAGTTCTTC. Translated: CASSLDTAGSTNEQFF.

V usage is TRBV6-5 and J usage is TRBJ2-7; 11 bases line up with TRBD2. Germline V gene data show CDR1 as MNHEY and CDR2 as SVGAGI. V was clipped by 5 bases and J by 2 bases; unmatched bases: 2. The CDR3 covers 14 residues. The CDR3 DNA reads as TGTGCCAGCAGTGTAGCGGGAGGGGCCTACGAGCAGTACTTC. Encoded protein: CASSVAGGAYEQYF.

This rearrangement joins TRBV19 to TRBJ2-5; 10 bases are a match to TRBD2. This CDR3 comprises 18 residues. Germline V lookup: CDR1 LNHDA, CDR2 SQIVND (reference sequence). Trimming took 4 bases from V and 2 from J; bases not matched to a gene: 13. The CDR3 bases are TGTGCCAGTAGTACCGGACTAGCGGCTATGCCTGGGCAAGAGACCCAGTACTTC. Translated, it gives CASSTGLAAMPGQETQYF.

This clone was counted a single time. This chain joins TRBV5-1 and TRBJ2-2, with 11 bases matching TRBD1. After removal of 2 bases from V and 3 bases from J, the junction contained 3 bases not matched to a gene. The CDR3 consists of 16 residues. Germline assignment: CDR1 SGHRS and CDR2 YFSETQ. CDR3 loop: CASSFRGQGDTGELFF. The CDR3 DNA reads as TGCGCCAGCAGCTTTAGGGGACAGGGGGACACCGGGGAGCTGTTTTTT.

Comments on this clone: The same CDR3 can be traced to other DNA sequences in this sample. This chain connects TRBV18 to TRBJ2-7, with TRBD1 matching over 9 bases. The CDR3 is 13 amino acids. CDR1 and CDR2 (germline): KGHSH, LQKENI. V trimming: 6 bases; J trimming: 4 bases; junction bases outside the gene matches: 4. CDR3 bases: TGTGCCAGCTCCCCCGGGACAGGGTACGAGCAGTACTTC. Protein sequence: CASSPGTGYEQYF.

The chain has TRBV28 and TRBJ1-1; a weak D match, TRBD1 (5 bases). Germline-derived CDR1 and CDR2 are MDHEN and SYDVKM. The CDR3 covers 14 residues. Trimming took off 9 bases at V and 1 base at J, with 15 bases between the two ends. CDR3: CASNGGGTNTEAFF. DNA of the CDR3: TGTGCCAGTAACGGTGGGGGAACGAACACTGAAGCTTTCTTT.

This clone was counted a single time. CDR3 coding DNA: TGCGCCAGCAGCTTGTCGCTAGCGGGCTTCTACGAGCAGTACTTC. Protein: CASSLSLAGFYEQYF. The rearrangement uses TRBV5-1 and TRBJ2-7, with 8 positions matching TRBD2. Germline values: CDR1 SGHRS, CDR2 YFSETQ. After removal of 1 base from V and 3 bases from J, the junction contained 6 bases not matched to a gene. This CDR3 has 15 residues.

V usage is TRBV28 and J usage is TRBJ2-7, with 11 bases fitting TRBD2. This CDR3 contains 13 residues. The germline gives CDR1 MDHEN, CDR2 SYDVKM. Losses at the gene ends were 5 bases for V and 12 bases for J; bases not matched to a gene: 9. The CDR3 sequence: CASSPRTSGWRYF. The CDR3 DNA follows: TGTGCCAGCAGTCCTCGGACTAGCGGGTGGCGGTACTTC.

The rearrangement joins TRBV5-1 to TRBJ2-1; the match to TRBD2 covers 8 bases. CDR1 SGHRS and CDR2 YFSETQ come from the germline V gene. V lost 3 bases to trimming and J lost 0 bases; unmatched junction nucleotides: 5. This CDR3 contains 16 residues. The CDR3 nucleotides are TGCGCCAGCAGCTCTGGAGCGGGGGACTCCTACAATGAGCAGTTCTTC. Protein sequence: CASSSGAGDSYNEQFF.

The chain joins TRBV19 to TRBJ2-7; D possibly matches TRBD1 or TRBD2 (5 bases each). Germline loops: CDR1 LNHDA, CDR2 SQIVND (reference sequence). V lost 5 bases to trimming and J lost 2 bases, with 16 bases between them. The CDR3 has 15 residues. CDR3 sequence: CASSSPGEGTYEQYF. CDR3 bases: TGTGCCAGTAGTTCGCCTGGAGAGGGGACCTACGAGCAGTACTTC.

This chain joins TRBV27 and TRBJ1-2, with D perhaps matching TRBD1 (5 bases). V shed 5 bases and J shed 6 bases, with 19 bases lying between them. CDR1 and CDR2 (germline): MNHEY, SMNVEV (reference sequence). The CDR3 is made up of 15 amino acids. The CDR3 spells CASSRLHRDGDGYTF. As DNA, the CDR3 is TGTGCCAGCAGTCGCCTCCACCGGGACGGTGATGGCTACACCTTC.

The chain recombines TRBV30 with TRBJ2-4, with 8 bases matching TRBD1. The CDR3 extends over 17 amino acids. Looked up from germline, CDR1 is GTSNPN and CDR2 is SVGIG (reference sequence). V was pared by 2 bases and J by 2 bases, with 11 bases of the junction left unmatched. The CDR3 is CAWSRGQGGGTKNIQYF. The CDR3 nucleotides are TGTGCCTGGAGTCGAGGACAGGGTGGCGGGACCAAAAACATTCAGTACTTC.

The chain uses TRBV6-6 and TRBJ2-2, with 11 bases lining up with TRBD2. This CDR3 comprises 15 residues. J lost 4 bases, V lost 6 bases, and 4 bases had no gene match. Germline V CDR1 and CDR2: MNHNY, SVGAGI (reference sequence). CDR3: CASSQLAGATGELFF. The CDR3 nucleotides are TGTGCCAGCAGCCAACTAGCGGGAGCCACCGGGGAGCTGTTTTTT.

J is TRBJ1-5 and V is TRBV28, with a weak D call TRBD1 (5 bases). The CDR3 length is 15 residues. From germline, CDR1 is MDHEN and CDR2 SYDVKM. V dropped 4 bases and J dropped 2 bases, with 12 bases sitting between them. Here the CDR3 reads CASSSRGAGNQPQHF. CDR3 bases: TGTGCCAGCAGTTCCCGGGGCGCAGGCAATCAGCCCCAGCATTTT.

V and J are TRBV18 and TRBJ2-7; TRBD1 is a possible D gene (6 bases). This CDR3 region has 13 residues. V lost 4 bases to trimming and J lost 5 bases, with 12 bases between them. Germline V lookup: CDR1 KGHSH, CDR2 LQKENI. CDR3 loop: CASSQNRANEQYF. The CDR3 region has the DNA TGTGCCAGCTCACAAAACAGGGCGAACGAGCAGTACTTC.

This clone was detected once. This chain uses TRBV7-2 with TRBJ1-1; 9 bases match TRBD1. Looked up from germline, CDR1 is SGHTA and CDR2 is FQGNSA. The CDR3 consists of 15 residues. Germline trimming cut 5 bases from V and 0 bases from J; bases unmatched to any gene: 4. CDR3 region: CASSRTGAMNTEAFF. The CDR3 coding sequence is TGTGCCAGCAGCCGGACAGGGGCTATGAACACTGAAGCTTTCTTT.

This chain uses TRBV11-1 with TRBJ2-5; D is ambiguous. V shed 0 bases and J shed 9 bases, with 14 bases lying between them. Germline assignment: CDR1 SGHAT and CDR2 FQDESV (reference sequence). The CDR3 contains 14 residues. CDR3: CASSLASTLGSQYF. The CDR3 nucleotides read TGTGCCAGCAGCTTAGCTAGCACCCTTGGGTCCCAGTACTTC.

The chain links TRBV5-6 to TRBJ2-5; no definite D call. The length of the CDR3 is 12 residues. CDR1 SGHDT and CDR2 YYEEEE come from the germline V gene. Trimming left V 5 bases short and J 5 bases short, with 10 bases between. DNA of the CDR3: TGTGCCAGCAGACGCCCCGGTGAGACCCAGTACTTC. Amino acid sequence: CASRRPGETQYF.

The rearrangement joins TRBV28 to TRBJ2-7; TRBD2 is a possible D gene (5 bases). Per germline, CDR1 MDHEN and CDR2 SYDVKM. CDR3 length equals 15 residues. V lost 2 bases and J 3 bases, leaving 14 bases between the germline ends. The CDR3 is CASSLQRRNLYEQYF. The CDR3 DNA reads TGTGCCAGCAGTTTACAGCGGAGGAACCTCTACGAGCAGTACTTC.

This rearrangement joins TRBV7-8 to TRBJ2-3, with 13 bases fitting TRBD2. This CDR3 is built from 16 residues. V shed 5 bases and J 2 bases; nucleotides not matched to a gene: 4. In germline, CDR1 is SGHVS, CDR2 FQNEAQ. CDR3 sequence: CASSPGLAGATDTQYF. The CDR3, as DNA: TGTGCCAGCAGCCCTGGACTAGCGGGAGCCACAGATACGCAGTATTTT.

The count of this clone is one. This chain uses TRBV6-1 with TRBJ2-6; D might be TRBD1 or TRBD2, each matching 5 bases. CDR1 is MNHNS and CDR2 is SASEGT in the germline V gene. The CDR3 runs 17 residues. The V end lost 4 bases, the J end lost 0 bases, and 13 bases lay between the germline ends. CDR3 sequence: CASSVHGAPSGANVLTF. The CDR3 coding sequence is TGTGCCAGCAGTGTTCACGGGGCCCCCTCTGGGGCCAACGTCCTGACTTTC.

The chain combines TRBV27 with TRBJ2-5; perhaps TRBD1 as D (8 bases). V shed 6 bases and J shed 5 bases, with 13 bases lying between them. There are 13 residues in the CDR3. Germline assignment: CDR1 MNHEY and CDR2 SMNVEV (reference sequence). CDR3 DNA sequence: TGTGCCAGCAGCGTACAGGGGGGGGAGACCCAGTACTTC. Its protein product is CASSVQGGETQYF.

The chain couples TRBV28 to TRBJ2-3, with D possibly being TRBD1 or TRBD2 (5 bases each). V was shortened by 0 bases and J by 0 bases, with 10 bases between the two germline ends. The CDR3 consists of 16 residues. Germline V gene lookup returns CDR1 MDHEN and CDR2 SYDVKM. Here the CDR3 reads CASSLWGDRSTDTQYF. DNA for the CDR3: TGTGCCAGCAGTTTATGGGGGGATAGGAGCACAGATACGCAGTATTTT.